These 30 T cell receptor beta chains share one sample of origin, sequenced in a study of tumor-infiltrating lymphocytes in primary liver carcinoma (dated by TCRdb to about 2017). TCRdb names Illumina HiSeq 2500 as the instrument used. Starting from approximately 0.5 ug total RNA, TCRbeta-specific cDNA was produced by reverse transcription with a constant-region primer and ProtoScript II reverse transcriptase. Construction of the TCRbeta libraries relied on three nested rounds of multiplex PCR, following a slightly modified ARM-PCR procedure. Each of the first two PCR rounds ran for 10 cycles and used multiplex TRBV1-TRBV30 forward primers together with a Cbeta reverse primer. In TCRdb, the public reads were trimmed at Q25 with fastp and aligned with MiXCR, with productive beta chains retained. Rows are combined by CDR3 protein, so each entry shows the most common genes and DNA. The sample data list approximately 330,000 distinct CDR3 sequences, and 65% of these were observed just once. Together, the top ten hold about 6.3% of the sample.

Blood RNA was extracted from unsorted whole blood with TRIzol reagent; germline DNA came from the DNeasy Blood & Tissue kit. Sequencing was carried out using peripheral blood. Receptors were obtained from a man aged 40-49 years with primary liver carcinoma and hepatitis B virus infection.

About this clonotype: Germline is not matched at one junction end, which may reflect a read error. The chain couples TRBV19 to TRBJ1-2; D gene unclear. The CDR3 has 12 residues. Looked up from germline, CDR1 is LNHDA and CDR2 is SQIVND (reference sequence). The CDR3 is CASERSGSGYAF. CDR3 bases: TGTGCCAGCGAGAGATCGGGCTCCGGCTACGCCTTC.

In regard to this clonotype: Mismatch with germline at one junction end may stem from a read error. The chain is built from TRBV11-1 and TRBJ2-5; perhaps TRBD1 as D (5 bases). Germline CDR1 and CDR2: SGHAT and FQDESV (reference sequence). CDR3 length: 12 residues. The CDR3 loop is CVSSSHLGVVVF. In DNA form, the CDR3 reads TGTGTCAGCAGCTCGCACTTAGGGGTGGTCGTCTTC. Filled out from reference TRBV11-1 and TRBJ2-5, the complete variable domain reads EAEVAQSPRYKITEKSQAVAFWCDPISGHATLYWYRQILGQGPELLVQFQDESVVDDSQLPKDRFSAERLKGVDSTLKIQPAELGDSAMYLCVSSSHLGVVVFGPGTRLLVL.

This clonotype came up once. Germline is not matched at one junction end, which may reflect a read error. This chain uses TRBV11-2 with TRBJ2-1, with D perhaps being TRBD1 or TRBD2 (6 bases each). The CDR3 sequence is 13 residues long. The V gene's germline CDR1 is SGHAT and CDR2 FQNNGV. CDR3 sequence: CPSSFWGANEQFF. CDR3 in DNA: TGTCCCAGCAGCTTTTGGGGGGCTAATGAGCAGTTCTTC.

In regard to this clonotype: A clone one base away is much larger, so this may be a read error. The chain uses TRBV12-3 or TRBV12-4 and TRBJ2-1; no clear D. The CDR3 extends over 14 amino acids. V was shortened by 6 bases and J by 7 bases, with 16 bases between the two germline ends. CDR3 DNA sequence: TGTGCCAGCAGCACCGCGTCCGTATGGAATGAGCAGTTCTTC. This codes for CASSTASVWNEQFF.

The CDR3 is CASSLAPGARNTGELFF. The CDR3 DNA sequence: TGTGCCAGCAGCTTAGCGCCGGGGGCGCGTAACACCGGGGAGCTGTTTTTT. The gene calls are TRBV7-9 and TRBJ2-2; D possibly uses TRBD1 or TRBD2 (6 bases each). V lost 0 bases to trimming and J lost 2 bases, with 13 bases between them. CDR3 length: 17 residues. CDR1 and CDR2 (germline): SEHNR, FQNEAQ (reference sequence).

The chain uses TRBV11-2 and TRBJ2-1, with 7 bases aligning to TRBD2. The ends lost 7 bases at V and 5 bases at J; junction bases unmatched: 11. The CDR3 is 15 residues long. Per the germline V gene, CDR1 is SGHAT and CDR2 is FQNNGV. As DNA, the CDR3 is TGTGCCAGCATCGTTGGCCTAGCGGCCAACAATGAGCAGTTCTTC. This gives the protein CASIVGLAANNEQFF.

Remarks on this clonotype: The CDR3 ends on some other residue instead of the conserved phenylalanine or tryptophan, so this is likely a read error. V and J are TRBV6-2 or TRBV6-3 and TRBJ2-1; 7 bases map to TRBD1. Looked up from germline, CDR1 is MNHEY and CDR2 is SVGEGT. This CDR3 spans 15 amino acids. The CDR3 is CAGSPRRQGSNEQFS. The CDR3 nucleotides read TGTGCCGGCAGTCCCAGGAGACAGGGTTCCAATGAGCAGTTCTCC.

Concerning this clonotype: The junction departs from the called germline gene at one end, perhaps through a read error. This chain uses TRBV11-1 with TRBJ1-1; TRBD1 agrees at 7 bases. CDR1 is SGHAT, CDR2 FQDESV, per germline (reference sequence). There are 14 residues in the CDR3. The CDR3, as DNA: TGTGCCAGCAGCTCGGGACAGAGGAACACTGAAGCTTTCTTC. Protein: CASSSGQRNTEAFF.

In the case of this clonotype: Sequence at one end of the junction differs from germline and may be a read error. The V gene is TRBV7-9, the J gene TRBJ1-1, with D uncertain. The germline V gene has CDR1 SEHNR and CDR2 FQNEAQ (reference sequence). CDR3 size: 11 residues. The CDR3 sequence is CDSELNTEAFF. The CDR3 coding sequence is TGTGACAGCGAGCTGAACACTGAAGCTTTCTTT.

The V gene is TRBV6-2 or TRBV6-3, the J gene TRBJ1-1, with D possibly matching TRBD1 (5 bases). With 5 bases removed from V and 0 bases from J, the gap between germline ends came to 13 bases. The CDR3 has 15 amino acids. From germline, CDR1 is MNHEY and CDR2 SVGEGT. The CDR3 DNA is TGTGCCAGCAGTCCGACAGCCCCCTTGAACACTGAAGCTTTCTTT. Encoded protein: CASSPTAPLNTEAFF.

This clonotype was found many times. CDR3 coding DNA: TGTGCCAGCAGCTTAGATTACCGGGAGCCTCGTGGCTACACCTTC. Encoded protein: CASSLDYREPRGYTF. The J gene is TRBJ1-2, the V gene TRBV11-2; no definite D call. This CDR3 has 15 amino acids. Germline V CDR1 and CDR2: SGHAT, FQNNGV. Trimming stripped 0 bases from V and 7 bases from J, with 15 bases between.

This clonotype was seen ten or more times. The CDR3 loop is CASSQGPASYGYTF. For the CDR3, the DNA is TGCGCCAGCAGCCAAGGGCCGGCAAGCTATGGCTACACCTTC. The V call is TRBV4-1, the J call TRBJ1-2; D not certain. V was cut by 1 base and J by 4 bases, with 10 bases left in between. The germline V gene has CDR1 MGHRA and CDR2 YSYEKL. The length of the CDR3 is 14 residues.

On this clonotype: Given a much more abundant clone one base away, this may be a read error. The chain couples TRBV12-3 or TRBV12-4 to TRBJ2-7; 7 bases align to TRBD2. CDR3 size: 15 residues. The CDR3 loop is CASSLVSGAGYGQYF. DNA of the CDR3: TGTGCCAGCAGTTTAGTATCGGGAGCGGGGTACGGGCAGTACTTC.

On this clonotype itself: At one end, the junction sequence differs from germline, possibly due to a read error. This chain uses TRBV29-1 with TRBJ2-7, with D possibly being TRBD2 (5 bases). The CDR3 loop spans 12 amino acids. From germline, CDR1 is SQVTM and CDR2 ANQGSEA. The chain's CDR3 is CSVTPSSYEQYF. DNA of the CDR3: TGTAGCGTGACTCCATCCTCCTACGAGCAGTACTTC.

As for this clonotype: Germline and junction disagree at one end, which may indicate a read error. The chain carries TRBV28 and TRBJ1-3; D gene ambiguous. Germline loops: CDR1 MDHEN, CDR2 SYDVKM. CDR3 size: 16 residues. CDR3 nucleotides: TGTGACAGCAGTTTGATGGGAATGGGCTCTGGGAACACCATATATTTT. It codes for CDSSLMGMGSGNTIYF.

A word on this clonotype: At one end the junction does not follow the germline gene, possibly because of a read error. J is TRBJ2-5 and V is TRBV11-3; 10 nucleotides agree with TRBD1. Germline V lookup: CDR1 SGHNT, CDR2 YENEEA. The CDR3 totals 15 residues. In DNA form, the CDR3 reads TGTGCCAGCAGCCCCACGACAGGGGGCTTGGGGACCCGGTACTTC. Translation gives CASSPTTGGLGTRYF.

Remarks on this clonotype: A single base separates this from a much larger clone, so it may be a read error. V and J are TRBV10-2 and TRBJ2-7; D perhaps matches TRBD2 (7 bases). This CDR3 is built from 14 residues. V shed 10 bases and J shed 4 bases, with 20 bases lying between them. Per germline, CDR1 WSHSY and CDR2 SAAADI. The CDR3, as DNA: TGCGCCAACAGGGAGGGAGGGCCTGGATACGAGCAGTACTTC. It yields the protein CANREGGPGYEQYF.

This chain uses TRBV6-2 or TRBV6-3 with TRBJ2-3, with 8 positions matching TRBD2. Germline loops: CDR1 MNHEY, CDR2 SVGEGT. CDR3 size: 19 residues. The V gene end was trimmed by 0 bases and the J gene end by 0 bases; junction bases not matched to a gene: 11. CDR3 protein: CASSYSGLAGTMSTDTQYF. The CDR3 DNA follows: TGTGCCAGCAGTTACTCCGGACTAGCAGGGACTATGAGCACAGATACGCAGTATTTT.

As for this clonotype: A read error may produce the germline difference seen at one junction end. This chain links TRBV24-1 with TRBJ2-1; either TRBD1 or TRBD2 may fit D (5 bases each). The CDR3 sequence is 15 residues long. Germline V gene data show CDR1 as KGHDR and CDR2 as SFDVKD. The CDR3 nucleotides are TGTGCCACCAGTCATGTGACCCGTAAACAAGGGGAGCAGCTCTTC. Protein product: CATSHVTRKQGEQLF.

In regard to this clonotype: A much larger clone sits a single nucleotide away, making a read error possible. It is unclear where the CDR3 begins or ends on the DNA, so no DNA is shown, and the CDR3 is as TCRdb lists it. The genes are TRBV29-1 and TRBJ1-5. Germline V gene data show CDR1 as SQVTM and CDR2 as ANQGSEA. Termini included, the CDR3 measures 12 amino acids. CDR3 sequence: CSVGGGNQPHHF.

The table lists this clonotype with many counts. This chain connects TRBV28 to TRBJ2-1; no reliable D call. The CDR3 is 12 residues long. CDR1 and CDR2 from the germline V gene are MDHEN and SYDVKM. With 5 bases removed from V and 6 bases from J, the gap between germline ends came to 8 bases. For the CDR3, the DNA is TGTGCCAGCAGTGTTATAGGCAATGAGCAGTTCTTC. Residues: CASSVIGNEQFF.

As concerns this clonotype: A much larger clone lies one base from this, so it may be a read error. Likely a read error: the CDR3 ends without its conserved phenylalanine or tryptophan. The chain couples TRBV10-1 to TRBJ2-5, with D perhaps matching TRBD2 (6 bases). V was shortened by 5 bases and J by 2 bases, with 27 bases between the two germline ends. Per germline, CDR1 WNHNN and CDR2 SYGVQD (reference sequence). This CDR3 contains 19 residues. This CDR3 reads CASSPITPGTPTEQETQYL. CDR3 DNA: TGCGCCAGCAGTCCAATTACTCCCGGGACTCCGACGGAACAAGAGACCCAGTACCTC.

As to this clonotype: Just one base apart from a much larger clone, this may be a read error. The chain couples TRBV12-3 or TRBV12-4 to TRBJ2-2; 8 nucleotides align to TRBD2. The CDR3 extends over 16 amino acids. Here the CDR3 reads CAISLKLAANTGELFF. The CDR3 DNA sequence: TGTGCCATCAGTTTAAAACTAGCGGCGAACACCGGGGAGCTGTTTTTT.

Concerning this clonotype: The CDR3 end shows no conserved phenylalanine or tryptophan, and so a read error is likely. This chain links TRBV6-5 with TRBJ1-1; D possibly corresponds to TRBD1 (5 bases). Germline values: CDR1 MNHEY, CDR2 SVGAGI. V dropped 2 bases and J dropped 1 base, with 8 bases sitting between them. The CDR3 has 14 residues. The CDR3 bases are TGTGCCAGCAGTTACACGGGGGGGAACACTGAAGCTTTCTTA. Translating it yields CASSYTGGNTEAFL.

For this clonotype: The CDR3 end shows no conserved phenylalanine or tryptophan, and so a read error is likely. The chain recombines TRBV29-1 with TRBJ1-1, with D tentatively TRBD1 (5 bases). The CDR3 runs to 12 residues. V lost 6 bases and J lost 1, with 9 bases in between. Per germline, CDR1 SQVTM and CDR2 ANQGSEA. CDR3 protein: CSVCQGNTEAFL. Here the CDR3 DNA reads TGCAGCGTATGCCAGGGGAACACTGAAGCTTTCCTT.

The chain is built from TRBV6-5 and TRBJ2-1; TRBD1 matches 12 bases. The CDR3 loop spans 16 amino acids. V lost 6 bases, J lost 6 bases, and 9 bases stayed unmatched. Germline lookup yields CDR1 MNHEY and CDR2 SVGAGI. In DNA, the CDR3 is TGTGCCAGCAGCAAATCCGGGACAGGGGGCCGCAATGAGCAGTTCTTC. It specifies CASSKSGTGGRNEQFF.

Comment on this clonotype: This may arise from a read error, as a much more abundant clone is one base away. V gene TRBV10-2 combines with J gene TRBJ2-1; D remains ambiguous. The CDR3 consists of 13 residues. Per the germline V gene, CDR1 is WSHSY and CDR2 is SAAADI. Trimming removed 7 bases at V and 4 bases at J, with 11 bases between. CDR3 loop: CASTAGPYNEQFF. The DNA of the CDR3 is TGCGCCAGCACTGCAGGACCTTACAATGAGCAGTTCTTC.

With regard to this clonotype: A read error is possible here, since a much larger clone lies one base away. The chain joins TRBV4-2 to TRBJ2-7; D not certain. This CDR3 has 13 amino acids. Germline CDR1 is LGHNA and CDR2 is YNFKEQ. CDR3 amino acids: CASSLGPSHEQYF. CDR3 DNA: TGTGCCAGCAGCCTGGGCCCCTCCCACGAGCAGTACTTC.

The V call is TRBV25-1, the J call TRBJ2-1; TRBD2 aligns across 9 bases. J gave up 0 bases and V 6 bases, and 3 bases lay outside the gene matches. The germline gives CDR1 MGHDK, CDR2 SYGVNS. This CDR3 region has 15 residues. CDR3 in amino acids: CASRLAGVSYNEQFF. The CDR3 DNA reads as TGTGCCAGCAGGTTAGCGGGAGTCTCCTACAATGAGCAGTTCTTC.

This chain joins TRBV29-1 and TRBJ2-2; D remains ambiguous. Trimming pared 6 bases from V and 0 bases from J, leaving 11 bases between. Germline CDR1 is SQVTM and CDR2 is ANQGSEA. This CDR3 comprises 14 residues. CDR3 sequence (DNA): TGCAGCGTCGAGAACGAGGCGAACACCGGGGAGCTGTTTTTT. This translates into CSVENEANTGELFF.